The clone carrying this T cell receptor (beta chain) has only a few counts. As yet, its antigen is unknown. CDR1 SGHDT and CDR2 YYEEEE come from the germline V gene. With 0 bases removed from V and 5 bases from J, the gap between germline ends came to 12 bases. The CDR3 loop spans 14 amino acids. The entry originates in a study of cytotoxic CD8 clonotypes in ibrutinib-treated CLL. At the level of the study: Partial responders approximately 25, complete 2; approximately 12 progressed and roughly 14 stayed in remission by median approximately 64 months.

Frozen PBMC stocks contributed 2 to 2.5 micrograms of genomic DNA to the TCR beta libraries. Deep sequencing aimed at 1 in 200,000 to 1 in 1 million T cells' resolution. Profiling relied on immunoSEQ multiplex PCR, and the TCRdb table lists in-frame clones only, not all of them. The sample lists 250,000 to 350,000 clones, approximately 76% occurring once. Study outcomes and limitations: Rare overall, public clonotypes shrank or held steady under therapy.

The material was PBMCs, obtained at disease progression, from a patient treated with ibrutinib. This chain uses TRBV5-6 with TRBJ2-7, with a possible D match to TRBD1 (5 bases). The sequence was collected from a human donor with chronic lymphocytic leukemia. CDR3 coding DNA: TGTGCCAGCAGCTTGGCGGTTGGGGCGAACGAGCAGTACTTC. This encodes CASSLAVGANEQYF.